This TCR beta chain was sequenced during a study of blood T cell repertoires in COVID-19. The germline V gene has CDR1 SGHKS and CDR2 YYEKEE (reference sequence). Trimming at V came to 0 bases and at J to 7 bases, leaving 3 bases not matched to a gene. This CDR3 is 15 amino acids long. TCRdb keeps only in-frame clones here, not all; method: immunoSEQ multiplex PCR. The sample has about 190,000 clones, 88% seen once. The sample taken for sequencing was peripheral blood. The chain links TRBV5-5 to TRBJ1-4, with TRBD1 identical over 10 bases. This TCR was recovered from a man aged 18 to 29 with active or convalescent COVID-19. Here the CDR3 reads CASSLGGQGTEKLFF. The CDR3 coding sequence is TGTGCCAGCAGCTTGGGGGGACAGGGGACTGAAAAACTGTTTTTT.